The present T cell receptor beta chain was sequenced within a study of OX40 agonist ivuxolimab in advanced cancers. Study overall: Averaging about 60 years in age, with a range of roughly 23 to 80, the cohort was approximately 83% male.

A remark on this clone: Its specificity is not known.

Study-level findings and limits: The 0.1-3.0 mg/kg partial responders had among the lowest clonal expansion. On average, CD8+ T cells showed a greater number of expanded clones than CD4+.

Trimming pared 5 bases from V and 2 bases from J, leaving 8 bases between. CDR3 length: 13 amino acids. The germline gives CDR1 SGHTA, CDR2 FQGTGA. Produced via immunoSEQ multiplex PCR; TCRdb's table is partial and in-frame only. The repertoire holds more than 60,000 clones, with 85% as singletons. The TCR sequence derives from an adult with an advanced solid tumor such as melanoma, head and neck, liver or kidney cancer. The sequencing used CD4+ or CD8+ T cells sorted from blood, collected in a trial of the OX40 agonist ivuxolimab. The chain has TRBV7-3 and TRBJ2-3; D gene uncertain. The CDR3 coding sequence is TGTGCCAGCAGCGCCGGCCTCACAGATACGCAGTATTTT. Its translation is CASSAGLTDTQYF.